The sequence of this T cell receptor (beta chain) was determined in a study of T cells after yellow fever vaccination. Study in general: Fractions of limited cellularity were prepared by means of SMART-Seq v4 Ultra Low Input.

This clonotype was found many times. Its antigen remains unidentified. Whole-study findings and limits: There was a possibility that FACS-sorted repertoires contained abundant clonotypes contaminating from the bulk population. CD4 and CD8 compartments shared a small share of clonotypes, likely from convergent recombination. Boosting was followed by the reappearance of most primary-vaccination clones (under 97% CD4, under 90% CD8).

TCRdb re-analysed the 5' RACE reads in MiXCR, keeping a single row per CDR3 protein. The top ten clones hold roughly 3% of a sample with around 180,000 distinct CDR3 sequences, approximately 6.2% of them seen once. This CDR3 spans 16 amino acids. Germline assignment: CDR1 SGHRS and CDR2 YFSETQ. The V segment lost 0 bases and the J segment 7 bases; nucleotides outside the gene matches: 10. This clonotype originated in a man aged 18 to 29 who received the YFV17D yellow fever vaccine. The starting material was CD4+ T cells sorted from PBMCs, obtained on the day of the first yellow fever vaccination. The rearrangement joins TRBV5-1 to TRBJ2-1; 7 nucleotides line up with TRBD2. The CDR3 coding sequence is TGCGCCAGCAGCTTGGCGTGGACTAGTTGGGGGAATGAGCAGTTCTTC. Amino acids: CASSLAWTSWGNEQFF.